The clone carrying this T cell receptor (beta chain) was detected once. This record belongs to a study of T cell responses to AZD1222 COVID-19 vaccine. Assay used: immunoSEQ multiplex PCR; TCRdb lists only in-frame clones, some missing. The table shows roughly 120,000 clones, with around 90% occurring only once. Germline lookup yields CDR1 SGHDT and CDR2 YYEEEE. The CDR3 sequence is 15 residues long. The ends lost 8 bases at V and 6 bases at J; junction bases unmatched: 11. This material consisted of peripheral blood, taken on day 0 of AZD1222 vaccination. This sequence was found in an adult in good health. The chain joins TRBV5-6 to TRBJ1-5; 10 nucleotides agree with TRBD1. In DNA, the CDR3 is TGTGCCAGACCAAGGGGACAGGGGCAGGGTCAGCCCCAGCATTTT. Residues: CARPRGQGQGQPQHF. The variable domain in full, completed from reference TRBV5-6 and TRBJ1-5, reads DAGVTQSPTHLIKTRGQQVTLRCSPKSGHDTVSWYQQALGQGPQFIFQYYEEEERQRGNFPDRFSGHQFPNYSSELNVNALLLGDSALYLCARPRGQGQGQPQHFGDGTRLSIL.